The 25 T cell receptor beta chains given below trace back to one sample, sequenced in a study of T cells in Graves' hyperthyroidism and ophthalmopathy. The source material, RNA transcripts, was used to amplify TCR beta CDR3 regions. The HTBI primer set was used in a first-round RT-PCR of the TCR CDR3. MiXCR, run by TCRdb on the multiplex PCR reads, gives a single entry per CDR3 protein. The repertoire holds about 480,000 distinct CDR3 sequences, with about 20% as singletons. Source material: blood. The receptors were sampled from a woman in her seventies with Graves' ophthalmopathy.

This clonotype was counted only a few times. The chain recombines TRBV5-1 with TRBJ2-7, with 7 nucleotides matching TRBD1. The CDR3 length is 15 residues. With 2 bases clipped from V and 3 bases from J, the junction kept 8 bases outside the gene matches. Germline V lookup: CDR1 SGHRS, CDR2 YFSETQ. CDR3 in amino acids: CASSFPRQGNYEQYF. The CDR3 DNA follows: TGCGCCAGCAGCTTTCCTCGACAGGGAAACTACGAGCAGTACTTC.

The J gene is TRBJ2-3, the V gene TRBV6-1; D is uncertain. There are 14 residues in the CDR3. The ends were cut back, 6 bases at V and 6 bases at J, with 16 bases in the middle. The germline gives CDR1 MNHNS, CDR2 SASEGT. Written as DNA, the CDR3 is TGTGCCAGCAGCCCCGTTCGGGTTAGGGATACGCAGTATTTT. Residues: CASSPVRVRDTQYF.

V gene TRBV6-2 or TRBV6-3 combines with J gene TRBJ2-7, with 9 bases that match TRBD2. The V gene end was trimmed by 3 bases and the J gene end by 3 bases; junction bases not matched to a gene: 15. Germline V gene sequence: CDR1 MNHEY, CDR2 SVGEGT. This CDR3 comprises 18 residues. This chain's CDR3 is CASSYGGDSGSTFYEQYF. The CDR3 bases are TGTGCCAGCAGTTATGGGGGGGATAGCGGGAGTACCTTCTACGAGCAGTACTTC.

This clonotype came up many times. The chain employs TRBV20-1 and TRBJ1-2; D might be TRBD1 (5 bases). V was trimmed by 3 bases and J by 7 bases, leaving 15 bases between them. There are 13 residues in the CDR3. Germline CDR1 and CDR2: DFQATT and SNEGSKA (reference sequence). In DNA form, the CDR3 reads TGCAGTGCTAGCCCGGGTCAGGGCCTTGGCTACACCTTC. Its translation: CSASPGQGLGYTF.

This clonotype has ten or more counts. The gene calls are TRBV30 and TRBJ1-1; D gene unclear. Germline CDR1 and CDR2: GTSNPN and SVGIG (reference sequence). This CDR3 has 14 amino acids. V was pared by 0 bases and J by 1 base, with 9 bases between. This CDR3 reads CAWSVLERNTEAFF. CDR3 DNA sequence: TGTGCCTGGAGTGTACTGGAACGGAACACTGAAGCTTTCTTT.

This clonotype was picked up a small number of times. J is TRBJ2-7 and V is TRBV27, with D possibly TRBD1 on 5 matching bases. V was pared by 6 bases and J by 2 bases, with 20 bases between. Per germline, CDR1 MNHEY and CDR2 SMNVEV (reference sequence). The CDR3 has 16 residues. The DNA of the CDR3 is TGTGCCAGCAGCCCCCAAGTTGGGGCCCTAGCCTACGAGCAGTACTTC. Translation gives CASSPQVGALAYEQYF.

V and J are TRBV7-9 and TRBJ1-4; TRBD1 might be the D (5 bases). This CDR3 region has 14 residues. Per the germline V gene, CDR1 is SEHNR and CDR2 is FQNEAQ (reference sequence). Trimming removed 5 bases at V and 7 bases at J, with 14 bases between. In nucleotides, the CDR3 is TGTGCCAGCAGCCTCACGAGGGGATCTGAAAAACTGTTTTTT. Encoded protein: CASSLTRGSEKLFF.

This clonotype has more than one count but fewer than ten. The CDR3 reads CASSLIQGGNNEQFF. In DNA, the CDR3 is TGTGCCAGCAGCTTAATCCAAGGCGGGAACAATGAGCAGTTCTTC. This rearrangement joins TRBV7-9 to TRBJ2-1; possible D gene TRBD2, 6 bases. The V end lost 2 bases, the J end lost 5 bases, and 13 bases lay between the germline ends. This CDR3 region has 15 residues. CDR1 and CDR2 (germline): SEHNR, FQNEAQ (reference sequence). The whole variable domain, remainder taken from reference TRBV7-9 and TRBJ2-1, is DTGVSQNPRHKITKRGQNVTFRCDPISEHNRLYWYRQTLGQGPEFLTYFQNEAQLEKSRLLSDRFSAERPKGSFSTLEIQRTEQGDSAMYLCASSLIQGGNNEQFFGPGTRLTVL.

The genes are TRBV2 and TRBJ1-5; 9 positions match TRBD1. The V gene's germline CDR1 is SNHLY and CDR2 FYNNEI. The ends lost 5 bases at V and 8 bases at J; junction bases unmatched: 10. There are 15 residues in the CDR3. The CDR3 sequence: CASSSGTGNLKPQHF. CDR3 coding DNA: TGTGCCAGCAGTTCCGGGACAGGGAATCTAAAGCCCCAGCATTTT. Using reference TRBV2 and TRBJ1-5 for the parts outside the CDR3, the full variable domain is EPEVTQTPSHQVTQMGQEVILRCVPISNHLYFYWYRQILGQKVEFLVSFYNNEISEKSEIFDDQFSVERPDGSNFTLKIRSTKLEDSAMYFCASSSGTGNLKPQHFGDGTRLSIL.

This clonotype was found many times. V is TRBV11-2 and J is TRBJ2-3; 10 bases fit TRBD2. The germline V gene encodes CDR1 SGHAT and CDR2 FQNNGV. V trimming: 6 bases; J trimming: 0 bases; junction bases outside the gene matches: 6. The CDR3 extends over 16 amino acids. CDR3 DNA sequence: TGTGCCAGCAGACCTACTAGCGGGACCAGCACAGATACGCAGTATTTT. Amino acids: CASRPTSGTSTDTQYF.

The sample holds a few counts of this clonotype. The rearrangement uses TRBV28 and TRBJ2-7; 9 bases are shared with TRBD2. Per the germline V gene, CDR1 is MDHEN and CDR2 is SYDVKM. Trimming took 6 bases from V and 5 from J; bases not matched to a gene: 8. This CDR3 has 14 residues. The CDR3 bases are TGTGCCAGCAGAGAGGGCGGACTAGCGAACGAGCAGTACTTC. It specifies CASREGGLANEQYF.

The chain employs TRBV20-1 and TRBJ1-4, with D tentatively TRBD1 (6 bases). The CDR3 extends over 13 amino acids. CDR1 and CDR2 from the germline V gene are DFQATT and SNEGSKA (reference sequence). Trimming took off 3 bases at V and 4 bases at J, with 9 bases between the two ends. The CDR3 coding sequence is TGCAGTGCTAGGACAGGACGTAATGAAAAACTGTTTTTT. This sequence encodes CSARTGRNEKLFF.

CDR3 coding DNA: TGTGCCAGCAGTCCCTCCAGGGGGCGCACCCACGAGCAGTACTTC. Its translation is CASSPSRGRTHEQYF. The chain uses TRBV27 and TRBJ2-7, with 8 bases that match TRBD1. Trimming at V came to 5 bases and at J to 5 bases, leaving 11 bases not matched to a gene. Germline V CDR1 and CDR2: MNHEY, SMNVEV (reference sequence). The CDR3 totals 15 residues.

The J gene is TRBJ1-1, the V gene TRBV6-5, with 7 bases fitting TRBD1. Looked up from germline, CDR1 is MNHEY and CDR2 is SVGAGI. The V gene end was trimmed by 4 bases and the J gene end by 5 bases; junction bases not matched to a gene: 7. This CDR3 comprises 14 residues. In DNA, the CDR3 is TGTGCCAGCAGTTCATCGGGACAGTGGACTGAAGCTTTCTTT. As protein: CASSSSGQWTEAFF.

The chain links TRBV5-6 to TRBJ2-5; 7 positions match TRBD2. The CDR3 runs 12 residues. The germline gives CDR1 SGHDT, CDR2 YYEEEE. V gave up 0 bases and J gave up 9 bases; unmatched junction bases: 2. CDR3 region: CASSLEGGAQYF. DNA for the CDR3: TGTGCCAGCAGCTTGGAGGGAGGGGCCCAGTACTTC.

The chain carries TRBV5-1 and TRBJ1-1, with a possible D match to TRBD1 (6 bases). The germline V and J ends were trimmed by 2 bases and 5 bases, with 22 bases remaining between them. The CDR3 spans 17 residues. Germline CDR1 reads SGHRS; CDR2 reads YFSETQ. Here the CDR3 reads CASSLGTRPAFGTEAFF. The CDR3 DNA reads TGCGCCAGCAGCTTAGGGACACGACCTGCCTTCGGTACTGAAGCTTTCTTT. The whole variable domain, filled in from reference TRBV5-1 and TRBJ1-1, reads KAGVTQTPRYLIKTRGQQVTLSCSPISGHRSVSWYQQTPGQGLQFLFEYFSETQRNKGNFPGRFSGRQFSNSRSEMNVSTLELGDSALYLCASSLGTRPAFGTEAFFGQGTRLTVV.

This clonotype was observed many times. The gene calls are TRBV12-3 or TRBV12-4 and TRBJ1-5; 8 bases align to TRBD1. CDR3 size: 17 residues. The V gene end was trimmed by 6 bases and the J gene end by 3 bases; junction bases not matched to a gene: 13. CDR3 amino acids: CASRTDSGTGVNQPQHF. In DNA form, the CDR3 reads TGTGCCAGCAGAACTGACTCCGGGACAGGCGTCAATCAGCCCCAGCATTTT.

The V call is TRBV7-9, the J call TRBJ1-6; D ambiguous. With 1 base removed from V and 10 bases from J, the gap between germline ends came to 11 bases. The CDR3 has 14 amino acids. The germline V gene encodes CDR1 SEHNR and CDR2 FQNEAQ (reference sequence). CDR3 nucleotide sequence: TGTGCCAGCAGCTTAGAGGCAGTAGGATCACCCCTCCACTTT. Amino acid sequence: CASSLEAVGSPLHF.

This clonotype showed up just a few times. The chain couples TRBV11-3 to TRBJ1-3; weak D call: TRBD1 (6 bases). The length of the CDR3 is 15 residues. The V and J ends lost 8 bases and 5 bases respectively, with 19 bases between them. Germline-derived CDR1 and CDR2 are SGHNT and YENEEA. CDR3 protein: CASVGGLGFRNTIYF. CDR3 in DNA: TGTGCCAGCGTCGGGGGGCTCGGATTTCGAAACACCATATATTTT.

This clonotype appeared many times. The V call is TRBV2, the J call TRBJ1-1; 7 bases match TRBD1. The CDR3 is made up of 13 amino acids. CDR1 and CDR2 (germline): SNHLY, FYNNEI. V gave up 5 bases and J gave up 5 bases; unmatched junction bases: 5. The CDR3: CASSNRGDTEAFF. The CDR3 DNA follows: TGTGCCAGCAGTAACAGGGGAGATACTGAAGCTTTCTTT. Supplemented by reference TRBV2 and TRBJ1-1, the full variable domain reads EPEVTQTPSHQVTQMGQEVILRCVPISNHLYFYWYRQILGQKVEFLVSFYNNEISEKSEIFDDQFSVERPDGSNFTLKIRSTKLEDSAMYFCASSNRGDTEAFFGQGTRLTVV.

This clonotype was observed a few times. J is TRBJ2-1 and V is TRBV5-1, with 10 positions matching TRBD2. The ends lost 3 bases at V and 10 bases at J; junction bases unmatched: 7. The CDR3 runs 14 residues. Germline CDR1 is SGHRS and CDR2 is YFSETQ. CDR3 DNA sequence: TGCGCCAGCAGCTCAACTAGCGGGGTTAGGGAGCAGTTCTTC. It codes for CASSSTSGVREQFF.

This clonotype was seen repeatedly, ten times or more. The V gene is TRBV27, the J gene TRBJ1-5, with D uncertain. CDR1 is MNHEY, CDR2 SMNVEV, per germline (reference sequence). CDR3 length equals 19 residues. Deletions cut 3 bases from V and 2 bases from J, with 23 bases between. Here the CDR3 reads CASSLKWPVAESGNQPQHF. The CDR3 nucleotides are TGTGCCAGCAGTTTGAAGTGGCCAGTCGCAGAGTCTGGCAATCAGCCCCAGCATTTT.

The rearrangement links TRBV5-1 to TRBJ2-1; D may match TRBD1 or TRBD2 (5 bases each). With 5 bases removed from V and 1 base from J, the gap between germline ends came to 13 bases. The CDR3 extends over 15 amino acids. Germline values: CDR1 SGHRS, CDR2 YFSETQ. The CDR3 loop is CASRPGTGSYNEQFF. CDR3 sequence (DNA): TGCGCCAGCAGACCCGGGACGGGATCCTACAATGAGCAGTTCTTC. The variable domain in full, with the rest retrieved from reference TRBV5-1 and TRBJ2-1, is KAGVTQTPRYLIKTRGQQVTLSCSPISGHRSVSWYQQTPGQGLQFLFEYFSETQRNKGNFPGRFSGRQFSNSRSEMNVSTLELGDSALYLCASRPGTGSYNEQFFGPGTRLTVL.

This clonotype has a count of ten or more. This chain connects TRBV29-1 to TRBJ1-2; D is possibly TRBD1 (5 bases). The V and J ends lost 0 bases and 2 bases respectively, with 13 bases between them. Germline V CDR1 and CDR2: SQVTM, ANQGSEA. This CDR3 has 15 amino acids. The CDR3 DNA sequence: TGCAGCGTTGAAGATCAGCAGACAGTCAACTATGGCTACACCTTC. Residues: CSVEDQQTVNYGYTF. The full variable domain, completed using reference TRBV29-1 and TRBJ1-2, is SAVISQKPSRDICQRGTSLTIQCQVDSQVTMMFWYRQQPGQSLTLIATANQGSEATYESGFVIDKFPISRPNLTFSTLTVSNMSPEDSSIYLCSVEDQQTVNYGYTFGSGTRLTVV.

The chain employs TRBV27 and TRBJ2-3; a possible D gene is TRBD2 (7 bases). Germline CDR1 and CDR2: MNHEY and SMNVEV (reference sequence). V lost 7 bases and J 3 bases, leaving 14 bases between the germline ends. CDR3 size: 14 residues. For the CDR3, the DNA is TGTGCCAGCACATGGGGGGGGACAACAGATACGCAGTATTTT. Protein: CASTWGGTTDTQYF.